This entry lists 32 T cell receptor beta chains sequenced from one sample in a study of blood T cells in healthy people across ages. A J-beta primer mix and a sample-barcoded 5' primer were used in a second PCR of about 6 to 12 cycles. TCRdb re-analysed the 5' RACE reads in MiXCR, keeping a single row per CDR3 protein. This repertoire shows 780,000 or so distinct CDR3 sequences, around 50% found once; its top ten account for roughly 25%. Sequencing was carried out using blood. The receptor set was obtained from a man aged 40-50 years in good health.

This clonotype was seen only once. The rearrangement links TRBV20-1 to TRBJ2-1, with D maybe TRBD2 (6 bases). The CDR3 runs 13 residues. Trimming cost V 6 bases and J 6 bases, with 15 bases left between them. CDR1 DFQATT and CDR2 SNEGSKA come from the germline V gene (reference sequence). The CDR3 DNA is TGCAGTGCCCAGCCCCGGACTATCAATGAGCAGTTCTTC. It encodes CSAQPRTINEQFF.

This clonotype was seen a handful of times. The V and J genes are TRBV5-1 and TRBJ2-3; possibly TRBD1 for D (5 bases). CDR3 size: 14 residues. With 8 bases removed from V and 5 bases from J, the gap between germline ends came to 18 bases. The V gene's germline CDR1 is SGHRS and CDR2 YFSETQ. CDR3 coding DNA: TGCGCCAGTAGACCGGACAACACCGGAGATACGCAGTATTTT. This codes for CASRPDNTGDTQYF.

This sequence joins TRBV7-3 and TRBJ2-1; 10 bases fit TRBD1. J was trimmed by 5 bases and V by 0 bases; bases with no gene match: 4. Germline CDR1 is SGHTA and CDR2 is FQGTGA. The CDR3 is 16 residues long. The CDR3 loop is CASSLTLGQGDNEQFF. The CDR3, as DNA: TGTGCCAGCAGCTTAACGTTAGGACAGGGGGACAATGAGCAGTTCTTC.

The chain joins TRBV12-3 or TRBV12-4 to TRBJ2-2; either TRBD1 or TRBD2 may fit D (5 bases each). CDR3 length: 17 amino acids. The V end lost 3 bases, the J end lost 4 bases, and 18 bases lay between the germline ends. The CDR3 region is CASSFSGPGPITGELFF. As DNA, the CDR3 is TGTGCCAGCAGTTTCTCAGGCCCGGGACCCATCACCGGGGAGCTGTTTTTT.

As concerns this clonotype: A much larger clone differs by one base, so this may be a read error. CDR3 bases: TGCAGCGTTGTTTGGGAGTGGGGGGCCCAAGAGACCCAGTACTTC. It codes for CSVVWEWGAQETQYF. The chain combines TRBV29-1 with TRBJ2-5; D possibly uses TRBD1 or TRBD2 (6 bases each). This CDR3 has 15 amino acids. The germline V gene has CDR1 SQVTM and CDR2 ANQGSEA. V lost 4 bases to trimming and J lost 1 base, with 16 bases between them.

The chain recombines TRBV4-1 with TRBJ2-2, with TRBD2 matching 8 bases. After removal of 4 bases from V and 1 base from J, the junction contained 5 bases not matched to a gene. CDR3 length: 16 amino acids. In germline, CDR1 is MGHRA, CDR2 YSYEKL. CDR3 coding DNA: TGCGCCAGCAGCCCGGGGACTAGGGGGAACACCGGGGAGCTGTTTTTT. Residues: CASSPGTRGNTGELFF.

The chain is built from TRBV12-3 or TRBV12-4 and TRBJ2-5; 9 bases line up with TRBD1. The J segment lost 5 bases and the V segment lost 5 bases, leaving 9 bases of the junction unmatched. The CDR3 has 15 residues. DNA of the CDR3: TGTGCCAGCAGTCCCCCCGGGACAGGGTTGGAGACCCAGTACTTC. It specifies CASSPPGTGLETQYF.

V usage is TRBV29-1 and J usage is TRBJ2-5; possible D gene TRBD1, 6 bases. The CDR3 runs to 13 residues. Germline loops: CDR1 SQVTM, CDR2 ANQGSEA. V shed 3 bases and J shed 7 bases, with 15 bases lying between them. The CDR3 DNA sequence: TGCAGCGTTGAGTTCCAGGGGCCCTGGACCCAGTACTTC. Its protein is CSVEFQGPWTQYF.

The chain has TRBV6-1 and TRBJ2-3; D is unclear. The CDR3 contains 12 residues. The germline V gene has CDR1 MNHNS and CDR2 SASEGT. Trimming cost V 2 bases and J 5 bases, with 5 bases left between them. CDR3 bases: TGTGCCAGCAGTGAATACCGAGATACGCAGTATTTT. This translates into CASSEYRDTQYF.

This chain connects TRBV6-5 to TRBJ2-5, with D perhaps given as TRBD1 or TRBD2 (6 bases each). The CDR3 is 15 residues long. The ends were cut back, 0 bases at V and 5 bases at J, with 13 bases in the middle. Germline V gene data show CDR1 as MNHEY and CDR2 as SVGAGI. CDR3: CASSYSTGARETQYF. CDR3 sequence (DNA): TGTGCCAGCAGTTACTCCACGGGGGCCCGTGAGACCCAGTACTTC.

This chain joins TRBV7-3 and TRBJ2-1; the match to TRBD1 covers 11 bases. Looked up from germline, CDR1 is SGHTA and CDR2 is FQGTGA. J lost 6 bases, V lost 6 bases, and 4 bases had no gene match. This CDR3 contains 14 residues. This CDR3 reads CASRRDRGVNEQFF. For the CDR3, the DNA is TGTGCCAGCAGGCGGGACAGGGGGGTCAATGAGCAGTTCTTC.

The chain carries TRBV12-5 and TRBJ2-5; no firm D call. V lost 2 bases and J lost 1, with 17 bases in between. Germline V gene sequence: CDR1 LGHNT, CDR2 FRNRAP. The length of the CDR3 is 17 residues. The CDR3 DNA reads TGTGCTAGTGGTTTGACCATAGGACCGACGTCCCAAGAGACCCAGTACTTC. Its protein product is CASGLTIGPTSQETQYF.

CDR3 in amino acids: CASSQEKSSYEQYF. DNA of the CDR3: TGCGCCAGCAGCCAAGAAAAGAGCTCCTACGAGCAGTACTTC. This rearrangement joins TRBV4-1 to TRBJ2-7; D not certain. The V and J ends lost 0 bases and 0 bases respectively, with 6 bases between them. CDR1 is MGHRA, CDR2 YSYEKL, per germline. CDR3 length: 14 residues.

This clonotype appeared a few times. The rearrangement joins TRBV20-1 to TRBJ2-1, with 13 bases aligning to TRBD2. The CDR3 runs 16 residues. J gave up 8 bases and V 2 bases, and 9 bases lay outside the gene matches. From germline, CDR1 is DFQATT and CDR2 SNEGSKA (reference sequence). The CDR3 nucleotides read TGCAGTGCTAGAATCGGGTCGACTAGCGGGAGGTATGAGCAGTTCTTC. Residues: CSARIGSTSGRYEQFF.

The gene calls are TRBV15 and TRBJ2-3; 7 positions match TRBD2. In germline, CDR1 is LNHNV, CDR2 YYDKDF (reference sequence). The CDR3 contains 18 residues. The J segment lost 0 bases and the V segment lost 0 bases, leaving 9 bases of the junction unmatched. The CDR3 region is CATSREPRGGSSTDTQYF. CDR3 nucleotides: TGTGCCACCAGCAGAGAGCCTCGCGGGGGTTCGAGCACAGATACGCAGTATTTT.

The rearrangement joins TRBV4-2 to TRBJ2-1; the match to TRBD2 covers 10 bases. Germline CDR1 is LGHNA and CDR2 is YNFKEQ. CDR3 size: 16 residues. V gave up 1 base and J gave up 9 bases; unmatched junction bases: 9. The CDR3 DNA sequence: TGTGCCAGCAGCCAAGGTTCTAGCGGGAGAACCGGTGAGCAGTTCTTC. Its protein is CASSQGSSGRTGEQFF.

This clonotype occurred many times. The chain couples TRBV20-1 to TRBJ2-7; D unresolved. The V gene's germline CDR1 is DFQATT and CDR2 SNEGSKA (reference sequence). The CDR3 has 14 residues. Trimming took 0 bases from V and 2 from J, leaving 11 bases between them. The CDR3 spells CSARDHRIPYEQYF. The CDR3, as DNA: TGCAGTGCTAGAGATCACAGAATTCCCTACGAGCAGTACTTC.

The V gene is TRBV7-9, the J gene TRBJ1-2; weak D call: TRBD1 (5 bases). The CDR3 length is 14 residues. The germline V and J ends were trimmed by 1 base and 4 bases, with 10 bases remaining between them. Germline CDR1 is SEHNR and CDR2 is FQNEAQ (reference sequence). As DNA, the CDR3 is TGTGCCAGCAGCTTAGGGACAACTGCCTATGGCTACACCTTC. It encodes CASSLGTTAYGYTF.

Concerning this clonotype: Compared with germline, one end of the junction differs, possibly owing to a read error. The J gene is TRBJ1-5, the V gene TRBV20-1; D is undetermined. This CDR3 region has 14 residues. In germline, CDR1 is DFQATT, CDR2 SNEGSKA (reference sequence). CDR3: CNASSGLSNQPQHF. The CDR3 DNA follows: TGCAATGCTAGTTCCGGCCTTAGCAATCAGCCCCAGCATTTT.

The V gene is TRBV11-2, the J gene TRBJ2-7; D perhaps matches TRBD1 (6 bases). V lost 1 base and J lost 7, with 11 bases in between. There are 13 residues in the CDR3. CDR1 is SGHAT and CDR2 is FQNNGV in the germline V gene. The CDR3 sequence is CASSLGYRAEQYF. CDR3 bases: TGTGCCAGCAGCTTAGGATACAGGGCGGAGCAGTACTTC.

The rearrangement links TRBV10-3 to TRBJ1-1; unclear D gene. Germline assignment: CDR1 ENHRY and CDR2 SYGVKD. Trimming stripped 2 bases from V and 8 bases from J, with 6 bases between. CDR3 length: 11 amino acids. The CDR3 is CAISERAEAFF. The DNA for the CDR3 is TGTGCCATCAGTGAGCGGGCAGAAGCTTTCTTT.

This clonotype was seen more than once but under ten times. V gene TRBV20-1 combines with J gene TRBJ2-5; D could derive from TRBD1 or TRBD2 (5 bases each). V lost 0 bases and J 11 bases, leaving 25 bases between the germline ends. This CDR3 has 16 amino acids. Germline CDR1 reads DFQATT; CDR2 reads SNEGSKA (reference sequence). The CDR3 is CSARDQGSRDPLWQYF. For the CDR3, the DNA is TGCAGTGCTAGAGATCAAGGGAGCCGGGACCCCCTTTGGCAGTACTTC.

This clonotype was counted only a few times. The V gene is TRBV20-1, the J gene TRBJ2-1; TRBD2 aligns across 15 bases. The CDR3 runs to 18 residues. The trim removed 5 bases at V and 2 bases at J, leaving 10 bases unmatched. From germline, CDR1 is DFQATT and CDR2 SNEGSKA (reference sequence). In nucleotides, the CDR3 is TGCAGTGCTCCCCGGACTAGCGGGGGGGCAGAGACCTACAATGAGCAGTTCTTC. It yields the protein CSAPRTSGGAETYNEQFF.

J is TRBJ2-1 and V is TRBV20-1; TRBD1 matches at 8 bases. This CDR3 is built from 13 residues. Germline V CDR1 and CDR2: DFQATT, SNEGSKA (reference sequence). V shed 6 bases, J shed 9 bases, and the junction held 10 bases outside the gene matches. CDR3: CSARTGNTAEQFF. DNA of the CDR3: TGCAGTGCCCGGACAGGGAATACTGCTGAGCAGTTCTTC.

The chain has TRBV28 and TRBJ2-3, with 9 nucleotides matching TRBD2. CDR1 is MDHEN, CDR2 SYDVKM, per germline. The CDR3 has 14 amino acids. The J segment lost 5 bases and the V segment lost 2 bases, leaving 2 bases of the junction unmatched. This chain's CDR3 is CASSLGGGVDTQYF. Written as DNA, the CDR3 is TGTGCCAGCAGTTTAGGCGGGGGGGTAGATACGCAGTATTTT.

Only one count was recorded for this clonotype. The chain recombines TRBV28 with TRBJ1-4, with 7 bases identical to TRBD1. CDR1 is MDHEN and CDR2 is SYDVKM in the germline V gene. The V gene end was trimmed by 6 bases and the J gene end by 7 bases; junction bases not matched to a gene: 14. The CDR3 runs 16 residues. In DNA form, the CDR3 reads TGTGCCAGCAGCTCCGCAGAGAGGGGGCGCGTTGAAAAACTGTTTTTT. Encoded protein: CASSSAERGRVEKLFF.

The rearrangement joins TRBV7-6 to TRBJ1-4; D gene ambiguous. This CDR3 is built from 14 residues. The V end was cut by 1 base, the J end by 5 bases, with 8 bases between. CDR1 is SGHVS and CDR2 is FNYEAQ in the germline V gene. The CDR3 loop reads CASSLVEGNEKLFF. The CDR3 region has the DNA TGTGCCAGCAGCTTAGTTGAGGGAAATGAAAAACTGTTTTTT.

Only one count was recorded for this clonotype. This chain joins TRBV28 and TRBJ2-7; 7 bases agree with TRBD1. V lost 8 bases, J lost 2 bases, and 3 bases stayed unmatched. Germline lookup yields CDR1 MDHEN and CDR2 SYDVKM. The length of the CDR3 is 12 residues. The CDR3 sequence: CASAGTAYEQYF. DNA for the CDR3: TGTGCCAGCGCCGGGACAGCCTACGAGCAGTACTTC.

V and J are TRBV4-2 and TRBJ1-1; TRBD1 aligns across 8 bases. Germline lookup yields CDR1 LGHNA and CDR2 YNFKEQ. V lost 3 bases to trimming and J lost 1 base; unmatched junction nucleotides: 4. This CDR3 spans 15 amino acids. The DNA for the CDR3 is TGTGCCAGCAGCCAGGCAGGGGGCGGGAACACTGAAGCTTTCTTT. It translates to CASSQAGGGNTEAFF.

The chain employs TRBV7-6 and TRBJ1-5; TRBD1 might be the D (6 bases). This CDR3 is built from 17 residues. V was trimmed by 2 bases and J by 0 bases, leaving 14 bases between them. Germline V CDR1 and CDR2: SGHVS, FNYEAQ. The CDR3 DNA reads TGTGCCAGCAGCTTAAGGTCAGGGGTATATAGCAATCAGCCCCAGCATTTT. It specifies CASSLRSGVYSNQPQHF.

The V gene is TRBV6-5, the J gene TRBJ2-2; the D gene is possibly TRBD1 (6 bases). The germline gives CDR1 MNHEY, CDR2 SVGAGI. Trimming stripped 9 bases from V and 1 base from J, with 12 bases between. This CDR3 spans 14 amino acids. The CDR3 region is CASALQGNTGELFF. In DNA, the CDR3 is TGTGCCAGTGCTCTACAGGGGAACACCGGGGAGCTGTTTTTT.

The chain recombines TRBV9 with TRBJ2-5; D is uncertain. CDR1 SGDLS and CDR2 YYNGEE come from the germline V gene. Trimming removed 0 bases at V and 2 bases at J, with 8 bases between. The CDR3 runs 14 residues. The CDR3, as DNA: TGTGCCAGCAGCGTAGAACTGACACAAGAGACCCAGTACTTC. Encoded protein: CASSVELTQETQYF.